Shown below are 5 T cell receptor beta chains from a single sample sequenced in a study of blood T cell repertoires in COVID-19. TCRdb keeps only in-frame clones here, not all; method: immunoSEQ multiplex PCR. The profile covers fewer than 350,000 clones, with around 89% appearing a single time and approximately 1.5% taken by the ten largest. The source material was PBMCs or T cells enriched from blood (not recorded which). The receptors here all came from a woman aged 18-35 years with acute COVID-19.

DNA for the CDR3: TGCGCCAGCAGCCAAGTATTGACTAACACTGAAGCTTTCTTT. Protein: CASSQVLTNTEAFF. This chain joins TRBV4-1 and TRBJ1-1; unclear D gene. Germline CDR1 and CDR2: MGHRA and YSYEKL. The V gene lost 1 base and the J gene lost 2 bases, with 8 bases spanning the gap. This CDR3 is built from 14 residues.

The chain combines TRBV11-2 with TRBJ2-7, with 9 bases matching TRBD1. J lost 3 bases, V lost 0 bases, and 12 bases had no gene match. Germline CDR1 reads SGHAT; CDR2 reads FQNNGV. This CDR3 region has 18 residues. The CDR3 sequence: CASSLDRKPGTGIYEQYF. The CDR3 DNA sequence: TGTGCCAGCAGCTTAGATAGAAAACCCGGGACAGGGATCTACGAGCAGTACTTC.

In its sample, this clone was seen a few times. The V gene is TRBV5-1, the J gene TRBJ2-7; 8 bases line up with TRBD1. V shed 4 bases, J shed 0 bases, and the junction held 6 bases outside the gene matches. The CDR3 contains 15 residues. Germline CDR1 and CDR2: SGHRS and YFSETQ. CDR3 sequence (DNA): TGCGCCAGCAGCGCCAGACAGGGGTCCTCCTACGAGCAGTACTTC. Translating it yields CASSARQGSSYEQYF.

The J gene is TRBJ2-1, the V gene TRBV7-2, with D possibly being TRBD1 (6 bases). Trimming took 0 bases from V and 6 from J, leaving 18 bases between them. The CDR3 contains 17 residues. Germline assignment: CDR1 SGHTA and CDR2 FQGNSA. As DNA, the CDR3 is TGTGCCAGCAGCTTAGCGACAGGCTCAGGTGGGATCAATGAGCAGTTCTTC. It encodes CASSLATGSGGINEQFF.

V usage is TRBV28 and J usage is TRBJ2-5; 10 bases line up with TRBD1. The CDR3 contains 15 residues. Losses at the gene ends were 5 bases for V and 2 bases for J; bases not matched to a gene: 5. The germline gives CDR1 MDHEN, CDR2 SYDVKM. CDR3 protein: CASSPGTGVQETQYF. The CDR3 bases are TGTGCCAGCAGTCCCGGGACAGGGGTGCAAGAGACCCAGTACTTC.